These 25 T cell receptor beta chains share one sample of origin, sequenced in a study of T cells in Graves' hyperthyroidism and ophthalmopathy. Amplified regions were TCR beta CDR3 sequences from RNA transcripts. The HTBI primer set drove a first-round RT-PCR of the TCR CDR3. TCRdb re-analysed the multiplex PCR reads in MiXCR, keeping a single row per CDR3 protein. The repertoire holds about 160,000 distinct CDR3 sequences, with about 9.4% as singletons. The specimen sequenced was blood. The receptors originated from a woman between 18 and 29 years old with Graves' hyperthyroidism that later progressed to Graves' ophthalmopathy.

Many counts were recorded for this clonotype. The CDR3 here is CASSGLYEQYF. DNA of the CDR3: TGTGCCAGCAGTGGGCTGTACGAGCAGTACTTC. This chain joins TRBV28 and TRBJ2-7, with D unclear. From germline, CDR1 is MDHEN and CDR2 SYDVKM. The CDR3 sequence is 11 residues long. Trimming pared 5 bases from V and 4 bases from J, leaving 6 bases between.

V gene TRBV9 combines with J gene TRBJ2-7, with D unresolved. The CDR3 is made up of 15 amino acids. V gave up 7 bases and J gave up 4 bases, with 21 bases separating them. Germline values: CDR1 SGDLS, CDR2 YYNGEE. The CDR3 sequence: CASPPPGLESYEQYF. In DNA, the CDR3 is TGTGCCAGCCCCCCCCCCGGGCTGGAAAGTTACGAGCAGTACTTC. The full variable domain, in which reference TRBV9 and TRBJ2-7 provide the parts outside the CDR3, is DSGVTQTPKHLITATGQRVTLRCSPRSGDLSVYWYQQSLDQGLQFLIQYYNGEERAKGNILERFSAQQFPDLHSELNLSSLELGDSALYFCASPPPGLESYEQYFGPGTRLTVT.

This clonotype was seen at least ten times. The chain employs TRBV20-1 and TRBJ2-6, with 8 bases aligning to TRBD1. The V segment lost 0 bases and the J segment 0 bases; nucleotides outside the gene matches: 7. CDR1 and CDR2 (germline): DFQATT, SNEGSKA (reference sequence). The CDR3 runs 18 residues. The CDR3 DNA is TGCAGTGCTAGAGATGCAGACAGGGGCGCCTCTGGGGCCAACGTCCTGACTTTC. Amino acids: CSARDADRGASGANVLTF.

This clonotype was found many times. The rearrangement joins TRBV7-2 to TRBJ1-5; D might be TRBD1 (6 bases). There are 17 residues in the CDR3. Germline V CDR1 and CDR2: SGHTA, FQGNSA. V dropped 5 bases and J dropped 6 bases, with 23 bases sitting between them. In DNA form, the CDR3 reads TGTGCCAGCAGCCCTAGCCCGCCGGGACAACAGGGTCAGCCCCAGCATTTT. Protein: CASSPSPPGQQGQPQHF. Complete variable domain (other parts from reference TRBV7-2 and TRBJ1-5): GAGVSQSPSNKVTEKGKDVELRCDPISGHTALYWYRQSLGQGLEFLIYFQGNSAPDKSGLPSDRFSAERTGGSVSTLTIQRTQQEDSAVYLCASSPSPPGQQGQPQHFGDGTRLSIL.

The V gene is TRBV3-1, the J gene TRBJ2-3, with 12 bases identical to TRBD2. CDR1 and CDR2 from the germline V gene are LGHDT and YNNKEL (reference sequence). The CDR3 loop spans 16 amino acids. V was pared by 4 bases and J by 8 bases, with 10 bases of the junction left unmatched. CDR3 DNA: TGTGCCAGCAGCCGGGAGACTAGCGGGAGCGGAGGTACGCAGTATTTT. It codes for CASSRETSGSGGTQYF.

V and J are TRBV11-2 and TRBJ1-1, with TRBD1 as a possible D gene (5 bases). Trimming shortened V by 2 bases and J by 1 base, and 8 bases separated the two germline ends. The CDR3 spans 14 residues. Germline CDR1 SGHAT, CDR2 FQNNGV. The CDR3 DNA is TGTGCCAGCAGCTTAACTCAGGGGAACACTGAAGCTTTCTTT. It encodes CASSLTQGNTEAFF.

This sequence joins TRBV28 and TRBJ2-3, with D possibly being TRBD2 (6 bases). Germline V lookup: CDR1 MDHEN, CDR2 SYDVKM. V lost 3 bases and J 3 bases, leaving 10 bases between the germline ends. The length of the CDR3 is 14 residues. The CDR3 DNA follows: TGTGCCAGCAGTTTGGATAGCGGAACAGATACGCAGTATTTT. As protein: CASSLDSGTDTQYF.

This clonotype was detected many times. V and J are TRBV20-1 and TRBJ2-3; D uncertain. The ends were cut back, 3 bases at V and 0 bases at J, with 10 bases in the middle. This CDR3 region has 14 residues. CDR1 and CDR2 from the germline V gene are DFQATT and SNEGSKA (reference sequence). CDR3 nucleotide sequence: TGCAGTGCTAGGCGAGGAGCTAGCACAGATACGCAGTATTTT. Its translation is CSARRGASTDTQYF.

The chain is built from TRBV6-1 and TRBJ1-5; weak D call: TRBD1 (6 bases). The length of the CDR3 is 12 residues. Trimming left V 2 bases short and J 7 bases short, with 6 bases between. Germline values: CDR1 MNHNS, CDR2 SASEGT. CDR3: CASSERGQPQHF. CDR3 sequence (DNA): TGTGCCAGCAGTGAAAGGGGGCAGCCCCAGCATTTT.

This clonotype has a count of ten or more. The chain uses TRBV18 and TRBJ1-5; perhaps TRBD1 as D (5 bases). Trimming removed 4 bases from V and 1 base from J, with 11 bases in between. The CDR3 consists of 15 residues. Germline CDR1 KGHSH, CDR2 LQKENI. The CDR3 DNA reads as TGTGCCAGCTCACGTGGGGGTGGGAGCAATCAGCCCCAGCATTTT. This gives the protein CASSRGGGSNQPQHF.

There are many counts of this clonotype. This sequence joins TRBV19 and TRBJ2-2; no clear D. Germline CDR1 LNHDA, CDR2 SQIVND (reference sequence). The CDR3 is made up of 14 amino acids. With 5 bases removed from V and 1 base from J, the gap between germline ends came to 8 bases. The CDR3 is CASSLDLNTGELFF. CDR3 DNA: TGTGCCAGTAGTCTCGACCTGAACACCGGGGAGCTGTTTTTT. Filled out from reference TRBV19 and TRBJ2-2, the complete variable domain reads DGGITQSPKYLFRKEGQNVTLSCEQNLNHDAMYWYRQDPGQGLRLIYYSQIVNDFQKGDIAEGYSVSREKKESFPLTVTSAQKNPTAFYLCASSLDLNTGELFFGEGSRLTVL.

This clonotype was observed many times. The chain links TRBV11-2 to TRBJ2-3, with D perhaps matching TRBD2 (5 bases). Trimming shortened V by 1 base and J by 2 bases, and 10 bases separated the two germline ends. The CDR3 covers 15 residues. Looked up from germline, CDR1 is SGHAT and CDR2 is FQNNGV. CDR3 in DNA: TGTGCCAGCAGCTTAGTCGGAGGATCCACAGATACGCAGTATTTT. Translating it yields CASSLVGGSTDTQYF.

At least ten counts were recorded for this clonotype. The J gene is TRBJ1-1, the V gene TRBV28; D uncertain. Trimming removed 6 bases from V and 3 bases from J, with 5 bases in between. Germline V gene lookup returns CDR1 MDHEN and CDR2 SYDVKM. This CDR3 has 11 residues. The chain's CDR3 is CASRLYTEAFF. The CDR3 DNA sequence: TGTGCCAGCAGACTATACACTGAAGCTTTCTTT.

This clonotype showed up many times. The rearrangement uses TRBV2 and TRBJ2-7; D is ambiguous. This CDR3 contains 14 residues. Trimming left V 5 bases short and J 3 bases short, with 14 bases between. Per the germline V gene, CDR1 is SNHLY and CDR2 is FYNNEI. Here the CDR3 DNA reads TGTGCCAGCAGTTTACGCACAACCGACTACGAGCAGTACTTC. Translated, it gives CASSLRTTDYEQYF.

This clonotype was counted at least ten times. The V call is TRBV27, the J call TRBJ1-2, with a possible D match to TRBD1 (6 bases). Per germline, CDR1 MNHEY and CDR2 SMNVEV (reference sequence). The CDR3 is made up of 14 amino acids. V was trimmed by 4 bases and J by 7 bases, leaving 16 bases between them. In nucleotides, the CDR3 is TGTGCCAGCAGTTCCTCTCCAGGGGTAGGTGGCTACACCTTC. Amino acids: CASSSSPGVGGYTF.

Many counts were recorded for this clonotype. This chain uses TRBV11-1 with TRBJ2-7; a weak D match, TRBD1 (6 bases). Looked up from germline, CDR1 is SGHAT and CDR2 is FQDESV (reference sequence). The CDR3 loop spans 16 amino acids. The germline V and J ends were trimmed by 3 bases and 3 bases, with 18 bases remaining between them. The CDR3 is CASSLFGQSHYYEQYF. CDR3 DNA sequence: TGTGCCAGCAGCTTGTTCGGACAGTCCCACTACTACGAGCAGTACTTC.

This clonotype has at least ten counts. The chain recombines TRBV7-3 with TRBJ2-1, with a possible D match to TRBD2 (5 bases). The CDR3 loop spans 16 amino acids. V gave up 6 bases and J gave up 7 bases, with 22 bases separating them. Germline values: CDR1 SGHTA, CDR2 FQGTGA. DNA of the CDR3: TGTGCCAGCAGTCCAGCCAGATGGGGAGTTAGGAATGAGCAGTTCTTC. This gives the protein CASSPARWGVRNEQFF.

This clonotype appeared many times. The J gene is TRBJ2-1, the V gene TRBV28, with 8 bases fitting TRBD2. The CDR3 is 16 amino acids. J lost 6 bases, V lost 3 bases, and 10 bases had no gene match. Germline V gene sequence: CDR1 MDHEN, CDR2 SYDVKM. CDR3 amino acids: CASSFFGGRIGNEQFF. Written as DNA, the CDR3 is TGTGCCAGCAGTTTCTTTGGCGGGAGGATTGGCAATGAGCAGTTCTTC.

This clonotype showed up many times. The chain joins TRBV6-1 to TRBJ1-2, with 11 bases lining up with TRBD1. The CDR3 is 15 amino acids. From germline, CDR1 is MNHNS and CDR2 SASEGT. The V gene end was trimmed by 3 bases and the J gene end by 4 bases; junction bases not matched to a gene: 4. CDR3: CASSEGQGGSYGYTF. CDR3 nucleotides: TGTGCCAGCAGTGAGGGACAGGGGGGATCCTATGGCTACACCTTC.

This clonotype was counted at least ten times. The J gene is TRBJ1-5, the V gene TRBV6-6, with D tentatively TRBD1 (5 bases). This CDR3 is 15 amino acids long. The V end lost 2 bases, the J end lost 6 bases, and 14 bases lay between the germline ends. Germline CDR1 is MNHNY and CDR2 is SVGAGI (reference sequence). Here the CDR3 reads CASSYGTPDPQPQHF. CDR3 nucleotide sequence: TGTGCCAGCAGTTACGGGACGCCGGACCCTCAGCCCCAGCATTTT.

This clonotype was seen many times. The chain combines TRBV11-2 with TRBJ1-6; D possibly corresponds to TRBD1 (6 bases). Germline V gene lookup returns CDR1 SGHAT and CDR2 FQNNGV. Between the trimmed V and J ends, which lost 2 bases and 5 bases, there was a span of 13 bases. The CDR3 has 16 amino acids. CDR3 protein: CASSLRQAGDNSPLHF. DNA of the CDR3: TGTGCCAGCAGCTTAAGACAGGCCGGAGATAATTCACCCCTCCACTTT.

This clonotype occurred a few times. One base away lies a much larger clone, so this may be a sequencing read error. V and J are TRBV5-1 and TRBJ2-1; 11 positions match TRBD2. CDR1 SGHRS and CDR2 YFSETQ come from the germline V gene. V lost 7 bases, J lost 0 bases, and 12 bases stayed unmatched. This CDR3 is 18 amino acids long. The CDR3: CASGSGSSGGSSYNEQFF. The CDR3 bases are TGCGCCAGCGGCTCGGGATCTAGCGGGGGGAGCTCCTACAATGAGCAGTTCTTC.

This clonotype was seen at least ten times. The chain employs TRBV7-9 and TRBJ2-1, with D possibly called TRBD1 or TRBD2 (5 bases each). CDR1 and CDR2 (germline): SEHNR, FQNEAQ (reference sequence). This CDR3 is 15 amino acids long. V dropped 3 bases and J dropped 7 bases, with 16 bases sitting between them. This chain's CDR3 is CASSFGRARRNEQFF. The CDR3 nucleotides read TGTGCCAGCAGCTTCGGCAGGGCCCGGAGGAATGAGCAGTTCTTC.

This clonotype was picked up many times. CDR3 bases: TGTGCCAGCAGGCAGACAGGGTTTCAGGATGGCTACACCTTC. Its translation: CASRQTGFQDGYTF. This rearrangement joins TRBV25-1 to TRBJ1-2, with 7 positions matching TRBD1. This CDR3 is 14 amino acids long. V shed 6 bases, J shed 6 bases, and the junction held 10 bases outside the gene matches. Germline V CDR1 and CDR2: MGHDK, SYGVNS.

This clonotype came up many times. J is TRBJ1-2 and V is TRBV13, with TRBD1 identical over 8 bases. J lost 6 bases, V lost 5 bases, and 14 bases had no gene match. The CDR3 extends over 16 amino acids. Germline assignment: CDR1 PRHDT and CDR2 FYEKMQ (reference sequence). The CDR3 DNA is TGTGCCAGCAGCAATAACCCAGGGGGCATCGTAGATGGCTACACCTTC. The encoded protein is CASSNNPGGIVDGYTF.